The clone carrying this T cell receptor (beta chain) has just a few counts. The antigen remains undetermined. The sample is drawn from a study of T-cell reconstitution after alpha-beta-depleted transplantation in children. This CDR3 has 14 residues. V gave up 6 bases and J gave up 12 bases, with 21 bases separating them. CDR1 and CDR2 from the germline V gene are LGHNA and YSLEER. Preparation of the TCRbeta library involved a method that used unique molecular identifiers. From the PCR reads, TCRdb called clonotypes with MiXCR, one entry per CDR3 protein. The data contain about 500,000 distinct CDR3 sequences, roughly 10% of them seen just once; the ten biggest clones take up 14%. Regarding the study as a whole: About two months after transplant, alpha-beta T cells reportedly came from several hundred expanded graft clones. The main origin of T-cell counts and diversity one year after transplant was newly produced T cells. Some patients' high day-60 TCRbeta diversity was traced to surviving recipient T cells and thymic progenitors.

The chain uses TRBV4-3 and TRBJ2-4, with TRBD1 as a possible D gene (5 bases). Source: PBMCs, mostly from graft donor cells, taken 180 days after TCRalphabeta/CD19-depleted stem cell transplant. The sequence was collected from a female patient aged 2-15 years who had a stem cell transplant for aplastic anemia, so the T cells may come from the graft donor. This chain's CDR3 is CASRPTRQSLAQYF. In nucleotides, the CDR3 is TGCGCCAGCAGGCCAACCCGACAGTCCCTCGCTCAGTACTTC.